The next 30 T cell receptor beta chains were all read from a single sample in a study of shared clonotypes between healthy human individuals. Clones were read by immunoSEQ multiplex PCR, and TCRdb kept only the in-frame ones, dropping some. This sample has about 2.4 million clones, with approximately 93% found just once. Sequences were obtained from naive CD4+ T cells from PBMCs. Described subset: CD45RA+ positively selected. These receptors came from a man in his late teens or twenties in good health. Some clones in this sample may be carry-over from other donors' samples.

The chain couples TRBV28 to TRBJ2-7, with 7 bases identical to TRBD1. This CDR3 region has 16 residues. The V segment lost 1 base and the J segment 4 bases; nucleotides outside the gene matches: 10. CDR1 and CDR2 from the germline V gene are MDHEN and SYDVKM. As DNA, the CDR3 is TGTGCCAGCAGTTTATATGAGGGGGCGCGTCCATACGAGCAGTACTTC. Translating it yields CASSLYEGARPYEQYF. The whole variable domain, filled in from reference TRBV28 and TRBJ2-7, reads DVKVTQSSRYLVKRTGEKVFLECVQDMDHENMFWYRQDPGLGLRLIYFSYDVKMKEKGDIPEGYSVSREKKERFSLILESASTNQTSMYLCASSLYEGARPYEQYFGPGTRLTVT.

For the CDR3, the DNA is TGTGCCAGTCTCCGGCACACCGGGGAGCTGTTTTTT. Its protein is CASLRHTGELFF. The chain is built from TRBV19 and TRBJ2-2; D ambiguous. The CDR3 length is 12 residues. CDR1 LNHDA and CDR2 SQIVND come from the germline V gene (reference sequence). The V end lost 8 bases, the J end lost 3 bases, and 7 bases lay between the germline ends. The full variable domain, its missing parts supplied by reference TRBV19 and TRBJ2-2, is DGGITQSPKYLFRKEGQNVTLSCEQNLNHDAMYWYRQDPGQGLRLIYYSQIVNDFQKGDIAEGYSVSREKKESFPLTVTSAQKNPTAFYLCASLRHTGELFFGEGSRLTVL.

The genes are TRBV28 and TRBJ1-4; D unresolved. The CDR3 sequence is 13 residues long. V was clipped by 8 bases and J by 7 bases, with 14 bases between them. CDR1 and CDR2 (germline): MDHEN, SYDVKM. Here the CDR3 DNA reads TGTGCCAGCGCCGGGGTTTCCGGTGAAAAACTGTTTTTT. Residues: CASAGVSGEKLFF.

The chain uses TRBV28 and TRBJ2-7; 9 bases fit TRBD1. This CDR3 comprises 14 residues. Germline CDR1 MDHEN, CDR2 SYDVKM. Trimming at V came to 4 bases and at J to 3 bases, leaving 4 bases not matched to a gene. CDR3 in amino acids: CASSWGQGVYEQYF. The DNA for the CDR3 is TGTGCCAGCAGTTGGGGACAGGGTGTCTACGAGCAGTACTTC. The whole variable domain, remainder taken from reference TRBV28 and TRBJ2-7, is DVKVTQSSRYLVKRTGEKVFLECVQDMDHENMFWYRQDPGLGLRLIYFSYDVKMKEKGDIPEGYSVSREKKERFSLILESASTNQTSMYLCASSWGQGVYEQYFGPGTRLTVT.

This chain's CDR3 is CASRKSDGQFF. The CDR3 bases are TGTGCCAGCAGGAAAAGCGATGGGCAGTTCTTC. V is TRBV2 and J is TRBJ2-1, with D unresolved. The CDR3 covers 11 residues. V was trimmed by 6 bases and J by 12 bases, leaving 12 bases between them. Germline loops: CDR1 SNHLY, CDR2 FYNNEI.

The chain carries TRBV28 and TRBJ2-2; D is undetermined. Between the trimmed V and J ends, which lost 3 bases and 6 bases, there was a span of 8 bases. Germline CDR1 MDHEN, CDR2 SYDVKM. This CDR3 contains 13 residues. CDR3 region: CASSFPASGELFF. The CDR3 DNA reads as TGTGCCAGCAGTTTTCCGGCTTCCGGGGAGCTGTTTTTT.

As to this clone: This specimen includes other DNA sequences encoding the same CDR3. The chain recombines TRBV9 with TRBJ2-3; D remains ambiguous. Germline V gene data show CDR1 as SGDLS and CDR2 as YYNGEE. CDR3 length equals 14 residues. Trimming removed 0 bases at V and 1 base at J, with 6 bases between. CDR3: CASSVATRTDTQYF. The CDR3 nucleotides read TGTGCCAGCAGCGTAGCTACCCGCACAGATACGCAGTATTTT.

The gene calls are TRBV11-3 and TRBJ2-3; D remains unclear. V was cut by 3 bases and J by 2 bases, with 6 bases left in between. Germline values: CDR1 SGHNT, CDR2 YENEEA. The CDR3 consists of 13 residues. CDR3 sequence: CASSLRHTDTQYF. DNA for the CDR3: TGTGCCAGCAGCTTGCGGCACACAGATACGCAGTATTTT.

The J gene is TRBJ1-1, the V gene TRBV7-9, with D unresolved. CDR1 and CDR2 (germline): SEHNR, FQNEAQ (reference sequence). The CDR3 spans 12 residues. Trimming took 5 bases from V and 8 from J, leaving 12 bases between them. The CDR3 protein is CASSPEQREAFF. The CDR3 coding sequence is TGTGCCAGCAGCCCCGAGCAAAGGGAAGCTTTCTTT.

The chain carries TRBV4-1 and TRBJ2-1; D is possibly TRBD2 (6 bases). The ends were cut back, 0 bases at V and 3 bases at J, with 12 bases in the middle. CDR1 and CDR2 from the germline V gene are MGHRA and YSYEKL. CDR3 size: 16 residues. CDR3 sequence (DNA): TGCGCCAGCAGCCAAGATCAGGACTATAACTACAATGAGCAGTTCTTC. Translating it yields CASSQDQDYNYNEQFF.

As DNA, the CDR3 is TGTGCCAGTAGACTAGCGGGAGGGGGCACCGGGGAGCTGTTTTTT. Its translation is CASRLAGGGTGELFF. This chain links TRBV19 with TRBJ2-2, with TRBD2 identical over 13 bases. CDR3 length: 15 amino acids. Germline CDR1 is LNHDA and CDR2 is SQIVND (reference sequence). Trimming took 6 bases from V and 4 from J; bases not matched to a gene: 2.

This chain uses TRBV30 with TRBJ2-5; 8 nucleotides line up with TRBD1. The CDR3 runs to 15 residues. Germline loops: CDR1 GTSNPN, CDR2 SVGIG (reference sequence). The V and J ends lost 4 bases and 6 bases, in that order; junction bases with no gene match: 13. CDR3 in amino acids: CAWTSGQGFIKTQYF. The CDR3 coding sequence is TGTGCCTGGACCTCAGGACAGGGATTTATTAAGACCCAGTACTTC.

The V gene is TRBV19, the J gene TRBJ2-7, with TRBD2 matching 9 bases. Germline V CDR1 and CDR2: LNHDA, SQIVND (reference sequence). The CDR3 length is 15 residues. Trimming removed 5 bases from V and 1 base from J; junction bases left unmatched: 6. In DNA form, the CDR3 reads TGTGCCAGTAGTGATCTAGCGGGATCTTCCTACGAGCAGTACTTC. It specifies CASSDLAGSSYEQYF.

CDR3 in DNA: TGTGCCAGCAGTGCCGGCTGGCACACCGGGGAGCTGTTTTTT. Encoded protein: CASSAGWHTGELFF. The rearrangement joins TRBV2 to TRBJ2-2; no clear D gene. The CDR3 is 14 amino acids. The V gene lost 4 bases and the J gene lost 3 bases, with 9 bases spanning the gap. The germline V gene encodes CDR1 SNHLY and CDR2 FYNNEI.

The V gene is TRBV18, the J gene TRBJ2-6, with D possibly matching TRBD1 (6 bases). The V gene's germline CDR1 is KGHSH and CDR2 LQKENI. CDR3 size: 18 residues. Trimming stripped 1 base from V and 0 bases from J, with 13 bases between. The CDR3 region is CASSPRGHGTSGANVLTF. The CDR3 DNA reads TGTGCCAGCTCACCACGGGGACATGGGACCTCTGGGGCCAACGTCCTGACTTTC.

The rearrangement uses TRBV30 and TRBJ1-4, with D perhaps matching TRBD1 (6 bases). Deletions cut 4 bases from V and 8 bases from J, with 17 bases between. Germline CDR1 is GTSNPN and CDR2 is SVGIG (reference sequence). There are 14 residues in the CDR3. The CDR3, as DNA: TGTGCCTGGATACAGGGCCCCGAGAGGGAAAAACTGTTTTTT. It encodes CAWIQGPEREKLFF.

This rearrangement joins TRBV4-1 to TRBJ2-1; 8 positions match TRBD2. The CDR3 has 16 residues. The germline V gene has CDR1 MGHRA and CDR2 YSYEKL. With V trimmed by 4 bases and J by 4 bases, 9 bases remained unmatched. CDR3 sequence: CASSLSRAGGYNEQFF. CDR3 in DNA: TGCGCCAGCAGCCTTTCCCGGGCGGGAGGATACAATGAGCAGTTCTTC.

The genes are TRBV4-3 and TRBJ2-2; D not resolved. In germline, CDR1 is LGHNA, CDR2 YSLEER. Trimming stripped 0 bases from V and 7 bases from J, with 3 bases between. This CDR3 comprises 12 residues. CDR3 protein: CASSQDFGELFF. CDR3 coding DNA: TGCGCCAGCAGCCAAGATTTCGGGGAGCTGTTTTTT.

The CDR3 DNA reads as TGTGCCAGCAGCTTAGCGCGGGGGCCTACTGACAATGAGCAGTTCTTC. It yields the protein CASSLARGPTDNEQFF. J is TRBJ2-1 and V is TRBV7-2; possibly TRBD2 for D (7 bases). V lost 0 bases, J lost 5 bases, and 14 bases lay in between. The CDR3 contains 16 residues. In germline, CDR1 is SGHTA, CDR2 FQGNSA.

Turning to this clone: At one boundary the junction diverges from the germline segment, which might be a read error. The chain is built from TRBV7-6 and TRBJ2-5; no definite D call. Germline V gene data show CDR1 as SGHVS and CDR2 as FNYEAQ. The length of the CDR3 is 13 residues. In DNA form, the CDR3 reads TGTGCCAGCAGTCCACCATACCAGGAGACCCAGTACTTC. Its translation is CASSPPYQETQYF.

The chain has TRBV12-1 and TRBJ2-3; the table assigns TRBD2, which was not confirmed against the DNA. TRBV12-1 constitutes a pseudogene. This CDR3 spans 16 amino acids. CDR3 nucleotide sequence: TGTGCCAGCAGCCCAGGACTAGCGGGGTTCACAGATACGCAGTATTTT. This translates into CASSPGLAGFTDTQYF.

V and J are TRBV10-3 and TRBJ1-3; weak D call: TRBD1 (6 bases). The germline gives CDR1 ENHRY, CDR2 SYGVKD. This CDR3 comprises 17 residues. V was trimmed by 6 bases and J by 0 bases, leaving 18 bases between them. The CDR3 DNA sequence: TGTGCCATCAGCCCTTCGACAGGTTGGAACTCTGGAAACACCATATATTTT. Amino acids: CAISPSTGWNSGNTIYF.

The chain is built from TRBV29-1 and TRBJ1-2; D gene ambiguous. CDR3 length: 14 residues. The V gene's germline CDR1 is SQVTM and CDR2 ANQGSEA. V was pared by 3 bases and J by 4 bases, with 15 bases between. CDR3 sequence: CSVDSGPSPYGYTF. The CDR3 coding sequence is TGCAGCGTTGATTCGGGCCCCTCACCCTATGGCTACACCTTC.

V gene TRBV27 combines with J gene TRBJ2-1, with 8 nucleotides matching TRBD2. The CDR3 totals 16 residues. Germline CDR1 MNHEY, CDR2 SMNVEV (reference sequence). Trimming took 6 bases from V and 0 from J; bases not matched to a gene: 7. As DNA, the CDR3 is TGTGCCAGCAGATTGTTCGGGGGGGGCTCCTACAATGAGCAGTTCTTC. Its translation is CASRLFGGGSYNEQFF.

The rearrangement uses TRBV27 and TRBJ1-5; no definite D call. In germline, CDR1 is MNHEY, CDR2 SMNVEV (reference sequence). This CDR3 is built from 12 residues. Trimming removed 7 bases from V and 5 bases from J, with 9 bases in between. CDR3 sequence reads: CASKSGYQPQHF. DNA of the CDR3: TGTGCCAGCAAAAGTGGTTATCAGCCCCAGCATTTT.

CDR3 sequence reads: CASSFVGAGNTIYF. The CDR3 coding sequence is TGTGCCAGCAGTTTCGTGGGAGCCGGAAACACCATATATTTT. The V gene is TRBV28, the J gene TRBJ1-3; D is undetermined. V dropped 3 bases and J dropped 4 bases, with 10 bases sitting between them. Germline V gene data show CDR1 as MDHEN and CDR2 as SYDVKM. There are 14 residues in the CDR3. The complete variable domain, with remaining parts taken from reference TRBV28 and TRBJ1-3, reads DVKVTQSSRYLVKRTGEKVFLECVQDMDHENMFWYRQDPGLGLRLIYFSYDVKMKEKGDIPEGYSVSREKKERFSLILESASTNQTSMYLCASSFVGAGNTIYFGEGSWLTVV.

Comment on this clone: Other DNA variants within this sample encode the same CDR3. The rearrangement joins TRBV6-6 to TRBJ1-1, with D unresolved. V was cut by 3 bases and J by 0 bases, with 8 bases left in between. The CDR3 sequence is 14 residues long. Germline CDR1 is MNHNY and CDR2 is SVGAGI (reference sequence). In nucleotides, the CDR3 is TGTGCCAGCAGTTATTCTGGGATGAACACTGAAGCTTTCTTT. It specifies CASSYSGMNTEAFF.

The V and J genes are TRBV30 and TRBJ1-2; D uncertain. Looked up from germline, CDR1 is GTSNPN and CDR2 is SVGIG (reference sequence). Trimming took off 0 bases at V and 6 bases at J, with 11 bases between the two ends. The CDR3 runs to 13 residues. CDR3 sequence: CAWSVGLTDGYTF. The CDR3 coding sequence is TGTGCCTGGAGTGTTGGGCTGACCGATGGCTACACCTTC.

This chain links TRBV28 with TRBJ2-7; D is perhaps TRBD1 or TRBD2 (7 bases each). The CDR3 loop spans 17 amino acids. CDR1 is MDHEN and CDR2 is SYDVKM in the germline V gene. Deletions cut 6 bases from V and 5 bases from J, with 26 bases between. The CDR3 loop is CASSRRGEGDSRNEQYF. The DNA of the CDR3 is TGTGCCAGCAGCCGAAGAGGGGAGGGGGACAGCAGAAACGAGCAGTACTTC. The full variable domain, rest sourced from reference TRBV28 and TRBJ2-7, is DVKVTQSSRYLVKRTGEKVFLECVQDMDHENMFWYRQDPGLGLRLIYFSYDVKMKEKGDIPEGYSVSREKKERFSLILESASTNQTSMYLCASSRRGEGDSRNEQYFGPGTRLTVT.

The CDR3: CASSPRLGQGKGGANVLTF. The CDR3 nucleotides read TGTGCCAGCAGCCCCAGACTCGGACAGGGTAAGGGTGGGGCCAACGTCCTGACTTTC. The chain recombines TRBV14 with TRBJ2-6; 8 nucleotides align to TRBD1. With V trimmed by 4 bases and J by 3 bases, 14 bases remained unmatched. The CDR3 extends over 19 amino acids. Germline-derived CDR1 and CDR2 are SGHDN and FVKESK.